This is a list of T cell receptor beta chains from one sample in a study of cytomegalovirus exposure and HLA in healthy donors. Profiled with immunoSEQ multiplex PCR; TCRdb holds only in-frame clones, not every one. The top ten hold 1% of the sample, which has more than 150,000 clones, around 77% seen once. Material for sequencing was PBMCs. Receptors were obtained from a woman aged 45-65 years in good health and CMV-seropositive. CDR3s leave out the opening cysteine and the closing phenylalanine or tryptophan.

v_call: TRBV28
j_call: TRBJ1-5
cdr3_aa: ASSSDSNQPQH

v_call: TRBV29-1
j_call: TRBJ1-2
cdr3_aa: SAGDRENYGYT

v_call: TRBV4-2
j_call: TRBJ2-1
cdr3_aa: ASSQGQGVGDEQF

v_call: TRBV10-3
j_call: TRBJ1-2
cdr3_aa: AIVGQGNYGYT

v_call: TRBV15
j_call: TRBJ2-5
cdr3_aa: ATSRAGGETQY

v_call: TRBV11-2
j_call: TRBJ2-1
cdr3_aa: ASSLERGGYEQF

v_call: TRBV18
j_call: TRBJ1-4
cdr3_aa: ASSLDSNEKLF

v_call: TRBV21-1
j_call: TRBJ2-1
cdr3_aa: ASSMDRVYNEQF

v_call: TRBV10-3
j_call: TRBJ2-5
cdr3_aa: AISESSDSQETQY

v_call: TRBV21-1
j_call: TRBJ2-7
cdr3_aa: ASSIKGTPYEQY

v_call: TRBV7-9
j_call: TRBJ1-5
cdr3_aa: SSSPEPGRFGNQPQH

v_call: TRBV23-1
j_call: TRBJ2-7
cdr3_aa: ASRGLDVSGTYEQY

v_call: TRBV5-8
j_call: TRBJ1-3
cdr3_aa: ASSRDRGSGNTIY

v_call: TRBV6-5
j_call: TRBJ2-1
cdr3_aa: ASSYTRTGYNEQF

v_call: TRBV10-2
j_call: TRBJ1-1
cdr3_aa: ASSEQQGASTEAF

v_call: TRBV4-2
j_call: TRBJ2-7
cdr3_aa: ASSHRNGGRGYEQY

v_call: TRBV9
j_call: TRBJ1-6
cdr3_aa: ASSVDPGQGLVH

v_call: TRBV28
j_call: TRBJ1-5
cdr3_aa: ASSLGSLRISNQPQH

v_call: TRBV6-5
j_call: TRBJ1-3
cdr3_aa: ASRQGGSGNTIY

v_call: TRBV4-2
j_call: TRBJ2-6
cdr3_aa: ASSSPPGTALSGANVLT

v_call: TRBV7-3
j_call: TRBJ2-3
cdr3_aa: SSSLGLSTDTQY

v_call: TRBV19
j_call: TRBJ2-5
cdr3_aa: ASSKVGGRSQETQY

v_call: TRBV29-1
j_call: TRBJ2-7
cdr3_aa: SASSYEQY

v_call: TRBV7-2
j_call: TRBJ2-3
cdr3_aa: ASSYLLGGRDTQY

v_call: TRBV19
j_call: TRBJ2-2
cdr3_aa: ASSIRSQTNTGELF

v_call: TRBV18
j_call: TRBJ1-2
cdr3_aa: ASSPSFVQLANYGYT

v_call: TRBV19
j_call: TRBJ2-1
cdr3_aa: ARQGSSYNEQF

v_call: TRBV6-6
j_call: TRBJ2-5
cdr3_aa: SVRGTGERETQY

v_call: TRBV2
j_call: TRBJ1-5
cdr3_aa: ASTLTGGQPQH

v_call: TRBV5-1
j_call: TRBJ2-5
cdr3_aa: ASSLSLIVRTEVIQETQY

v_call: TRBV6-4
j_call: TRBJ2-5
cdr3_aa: AKPRGKETQY

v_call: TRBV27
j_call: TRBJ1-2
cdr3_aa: ASSPGQLYGYT

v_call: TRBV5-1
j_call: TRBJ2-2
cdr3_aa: ASFDRGNTGELF

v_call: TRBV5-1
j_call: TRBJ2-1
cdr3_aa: ASSTRTGGSYNEQF

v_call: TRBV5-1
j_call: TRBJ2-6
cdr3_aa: ASSLNFPGQGYSGANVLT

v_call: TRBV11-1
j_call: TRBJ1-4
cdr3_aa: ASSSQGEKLF

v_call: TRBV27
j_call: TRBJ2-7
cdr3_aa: ASGDRVGYEQY

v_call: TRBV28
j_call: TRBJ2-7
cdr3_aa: ASSYSDRPANYEQY

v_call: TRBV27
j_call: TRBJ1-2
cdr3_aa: ASSITGGGGGYGYT

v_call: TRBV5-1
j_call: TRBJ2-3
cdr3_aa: ASSFLTGGTDTQY

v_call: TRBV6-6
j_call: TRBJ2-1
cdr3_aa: ASSYGQGASEQF

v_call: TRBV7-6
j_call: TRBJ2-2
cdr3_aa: ASSLVQAGGTGELF

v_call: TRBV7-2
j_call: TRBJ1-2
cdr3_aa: ASSLARGSLYYGYT

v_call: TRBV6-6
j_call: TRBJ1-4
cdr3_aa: ASSDPTGIIEKLF

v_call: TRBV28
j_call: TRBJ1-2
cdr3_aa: ASRGVTEGYT

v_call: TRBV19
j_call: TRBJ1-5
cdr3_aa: ASSWDSRMNNQPQH

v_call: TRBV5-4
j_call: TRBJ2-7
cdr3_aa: ASNTGPRDRGFYEQY

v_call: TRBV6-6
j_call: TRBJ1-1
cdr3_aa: ASSYSEDRAEAF

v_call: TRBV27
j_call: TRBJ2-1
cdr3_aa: ASSPALAGGPSSYNEQF

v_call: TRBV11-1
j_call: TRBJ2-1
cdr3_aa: ASSSSREVNEQF

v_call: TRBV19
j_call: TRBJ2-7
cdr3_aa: ASSKLAGYEQY

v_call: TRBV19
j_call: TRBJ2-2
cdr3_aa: ASSQPGGTGELF

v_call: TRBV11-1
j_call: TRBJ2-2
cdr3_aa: ASSSRLTGELF

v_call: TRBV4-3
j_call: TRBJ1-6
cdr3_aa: ASSHVWKGDNSPLH

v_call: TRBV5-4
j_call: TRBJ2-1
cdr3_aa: ASSPGTLPRGEQF

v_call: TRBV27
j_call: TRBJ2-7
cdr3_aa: ASSLISGSGRGFYEQY

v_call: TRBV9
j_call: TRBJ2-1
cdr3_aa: ASSLGGFRSYNEQF

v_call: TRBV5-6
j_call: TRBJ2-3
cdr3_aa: ASSPGGGGAGGTQY

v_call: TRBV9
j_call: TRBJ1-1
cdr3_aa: ASSVGDRLKAF

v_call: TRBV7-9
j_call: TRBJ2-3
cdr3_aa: ASSLEGTADTQY